This T cell receptor beta chain was obtained from a study of cytomegalovirus exposure and HLA in healthy donors. Looking at the study overall: The 120 validation repertoires and the approximately 700 first-cohort repertoires shared a platform, a later analysis reported.

Unmatched junction bases numbered 7, after V lost 5 bases and J lost 5 bases. The V gene's germline CDR1 is SGHVS and CDR2 FNYEAQ. CDR3 length: 15 amino acids. TCRdb keeps only in-frame clones here, not all; method: immunoSEQ multiplex PCR. The sample yields over 200,000 clones, around 88% seen once. The chain joins TRBV7-6 to TRBJ2-5; TRBD2 agrees at 11 bases. The sequence came from a woman younger than 35 in good health and CMV-seronegative. The sequenced sample was PBMCs. The CDR3 bases are TGTGCCAGCAGCCCGGGACTAGCGGCCGGTGAGACCCAGTACTTC. Translation gives CASSPGLAAGETQYF.